Sequencing of this TCR beta chain was carried out in a study of memory CD4+ T cells and cytomegalovirus serostatus. General study findings and limits: CD4+ memory repertoires contained about 40% of the roughly 160 reported CMV TCRbeta sequences. CMV serostatus prediction reached median AUC approximately 0.95, or 0.91 with US-trained model. Suggested: most of the CMV-linked TCR signature lies in CD4+ memory cells.

Points on this clone: Its antigen is still unknown.

The assay was immunoSEQ multiplex PCR, and TCRdb's table has in-frame clones only and misses some. The sample shows roughly 45,000 clones, approximately 80% of them seen only once. Single viable CD3+CD4+CD8-CD45RO+ cells were sorted as the memory CD4+ T cells. Serostatus was set by detecting CMV pp150, pp28, p38, p52 IgG. With 8 bases removed from V and 3 bases from J, the gap between germline ends came to 16 bases. This CDR3 is 14 amino acids long. The germline V gene has CDR1 SNHLY and CDR2 FYNNEI. The receptor was derived from an adult in good health and CMV-seronegative. Sequencing was done on a sample of memory CD4+ T cells from blood. The chain uses TRBV2 and TRBJ1-1; no reliable D call. The CDR3 DNA sequence: TGTGCCAGCGTTGGTGGGTTTAGGGACACTGAAGCTTTCTTT. Its translation: CASVGGFRDTEAFF.